One and the same sample provided the 10 T cell receptor beta chains below, sequenced in a study of blood T cell repertoires in COVID-19 (dated by TCRdb to about 2020). Libraries came from the immunoSEQ multiplex PCR assay. TCRdb took over this immuneACCESS table, retaining in-frame rearrangements with V and J assigned. Such tables are incomplete; in checked studies, under half of the missing clones stem from an unresolved V gene, and the remainder is unexplained. Recorded for this sample are 100,000 to 150,000 clones; around 83% of them occurred a single time. Approximately 8.7% of the sample is taken by the ten largest. The specimen was peripheral blood. These receptor sequences come from a man aged 40-55 years with active or convalescent COVID-19.

This sequence joins TRBV10-3 and TRBJ2-7, with 10 bases matching TRBD1. From germline, CDR1 is ENHRY and CDR2 SYGVKD. This CDR3 is built from 13 residues. The CDR3 sequence: CASGQGGSYEQYF. The CDR3 DNA follows: TGTGCATCCGGACAGGGGGGGTCCTACGAGCAGTACTTC.

The gene calls are TRBV2 and TRBJ2-5; possibly TRBD2 for D (6 bases). V gave up 7 bases and J gave up 2 bases, with 14 bases separating them. CDR3 size: 14 residues. Germline V gives CDR1 SNHLY, CDR2 FYNNEI. Here the CDR3 DNA reads TGTGCCAGCAAGCGGGCAGGCATACAAGAGACCCAGTACTTC. Translated, it gives CASKRAGIQETQYF.

This chain links TRBV12-3 or TRBV12-4 with TRBJ1-2; D is ambiguous. V was trimmed by 1 base and J by 4 bases, leaving 7 bases between them. There are 13 residues in the CDR3. As DNA, the CDR3 is TGTGCCAGCAGTTTAGGTAGTCCCTATGGCTACACCTTC. This translates into CASSLGSPYGYTF.

There are a few counts of this clone. The chain is built from TRBV27 and TRBJ1-2; TRBD1 matches at 11 bases. Unmatched junction bases numbered 6, after V lost 5 bases and J lost 4 bases. The CDR3 covers 15 residues. The V gene's germline CDR1 is MNHEY and CDR2 SMNVEV (reference sequence). The CDR3 DNA sequence: TGTGCCAGCAGTCCCCGGACAGGGGGCCCCTATGGCTACACCTTC. Protein sequence: CASSPRTGGPYGYTF.

The chain is built from TRBV6-5 and TRBJ2-1; D gene unclear. The CDR3 is 15 residues long. Germline CDR1 and CDR2: MNHEY and SVGAGI. The ends were cut back, 6 bases at V and 0 bases at J, with 12 bases in the middle. DNA for the CDR3: TGTGCCAGCAGGAGCCGGGTGAGCTCCTACAATGAGCAGTTCTTC. It codes for CASRSRVSSYNEQFF.

The chain recombines TRBV2 with TRBJ1-5; no clear D gene. The CDR3 covers 15 residues. Germline V gives CDR1 SNHLY, CDR2 FYNNEI. Trimming took 7 bases from V and 1 from J, leaving 14 bases between them. CDR3 bases: TGTGCCAGCAATGCTCGGGGTAGGAGCAATCAGCCCCAGCATTTT. Its protein product is CASNARGRSNQPQHF.

V gene TRBV30 combines with J gene TRBJ1-6; tentative D call: TRBD1 (5 bases). This CDR3 contains 13 residues. The germline V and J ends were trimmed by 2 bases and 7 bases, with 9 bases remaining between them. Germline CDR1 reads GTSNPN; CDR2 reads SVGIG (reference sequence). The CDR3, as DNA: TGTGCCTGGAGTCTTGGGGGGAATTCACCCCTCCACTTT. Translated: CAWSLGGNSPLHF.

V and J are TRBV10-3 and TRBJ1-3; tentatively, D is TRBD1 (5 bases). V dropped 0 bases and J dropped 0 bases, with 12 bases sitting between them. Per germline, CDR1 ENHRY and CDR2 SYGVKD. This CDR3 is 17 amino acids long. CDR3 residues: CAISESNWGDSGNTIYF. The CDR3 DNA reads TGTGCCATCAGTGAGTCGAATTGGGGGGACTCTGGAAACACCATATATTTT.

This clone has a handful of counts. The rearrangement links TRBV11-2 to TRBJ2-5; TRBD1 matches 8 bases. V gave up 1 base and J gave up 7 bases; unmatched junction bases: 5. CDR3 length: 14 residues. Germline V lookup: CDR1 SGHAT, CDR2 FQNNGV. The CDR3 protein is CASSLVGQEGTQYF. The CDR3, as DNA: TGTGCCAGCAGCTTAGTGGGACAGGAGGGGACCCAGTACTTC.

The rearrangement links TRBV6-5 to TRBJ1-1; perhaps TRBD1 as D (6 bases). Germline-derived CDR1 and CDR2 are MNHEY and SVGAGI. The CDR3 sequence is 14 residues long. The ends were cut back, 10 bases at V and 7 bases at J, with 22 bases in the middle. CDR3 loop: CAIQPYRDVLEAFF. The CDR3 bases are TGTGCCATCCAACCATACAGGGACGTACTTGAAGCTTTCTTT.